The rows below give T cell receptor beta chains drawn from one sample of a study of shared clonotypes between healthy human individuals. Using immunoSEQ multiplex PCR, the repertoire was profiled, and TCRdb retains in-frame clones only, with some absent. The table shows about 960,000 clones, with about 80% occurring only once. Input material: memory CD4+ T cells sorted from blood. Source of these receptors: a man between 18 and 29 years old in good health. The CDR3 runs from the conserved cysteine through the conserved F or W. Fields, in order: V gene, clone size, J gene, D gene, CDR3 protein, CDR3 DNA. D genes are given only for firm matches. Clone size appears in some rows only: once, few, many, or a class for an expanded clone.

V gene: TRBV11-2; clone size: .; J gene: TRBJ2-2; D gene: .; CDR3 protein: CASSLDPTGELFF; CDR3 DNA: TGTGCCAGCAGCTTAGATCCAACCGGGGAGCTGTTTTTT
V gene: TRBV13; clone size: few; J gene: TRBJ1-1; D gene: .; CDR3 protein: CASRKPGDPNTEAFF; CDR3 DNA: TGTGCCAGCAGGAAACCAGGGGACCCGAACACTGAAGCTTTCTTT
V gene: TRBV7-6; clone size: .; J gene: TRBJ2-5; D gene: .; CDR3 protein: CASSLASQETQYF; CDR3 DNA: TGTGCCAGCAGCTTAGCGAGTCAAGAGACCCAGTACTTC
V gene: TRBV18; clone size: .; J gene: TRBJ1-1; D gene: .; CDR3 protein: CASSPLYMTAMNTEAFF; CDR3 DNA: TGTGCCAGCTCACCACTCTATATGACAGCTATGAACACTGAAGCTTTCTTT
V gene: TRBV18; clone size: once; J gene: TRBJ2-7; D gene: .; CDR3 protein: CASSPRTDTYEQYF; CDR3 DNA: TGTGCCAGCTCACCTCGTACTGACACCTACGAGCAGTACTTC
V gene: TRBV9; clone size: .; J gene: TRBJ2-2; D gene: .; CDR3 protein: CASSVYRTGELFF; CDR3 DNA: TGTGCCAGCAGCGTATACCGGACCGGGGAGCTGTTTTTT
V gene: TRBV5-1; clone size: .; J gene: TRBJ2-3; D gene: TRBD2; CDR3 protein: CASHLSGGPSTQYF; CDR3 DNA: TGCGCCAGCCATCTTAGCGGGGGCCCCAGTACGCAGTATTTT
V gene: TRBV7-8; clone size: once; J gene: TRBJ1-5; D gene: .; CDR3 protein: CASSLLRIGGNQPQHF; CDR3 DNA: TGTGCCAGCAGCTTACTCAGAATCGGGGGTAATCAGCCCCAGCATTTT
V gene: TRBV6-6; clone size: few; J gene: TRBJ1-1; D gene: .; CDR3 protein: CASSYPGIGTEAFF; CDR3 DNA: TGTGCCAGCAGTTACCCGGGGATAGGGACTGAAGCTTTCTTT
V gene: TRBV29-1; clone size: few; J gene: TRBJ1-5; D gene: .; CDR3 protein: CSVGGDGYQPQHF; CDR3 DNA: TGCAGCGTTGGGGGGGACGGTTATCAGCCCCAGCATTTT
V gene: TRBV6-1; clone size: .; J gene: TRBJ1-5; D gene: .; CDR3 protein: CASSVIQGLGNQPQHF; CDR3 DNA: TGTGCCAGCAGTGTGATACAGGGCCTTGGCAATCAGCCCCAGCATTTT
V gene: TRBV6-1; clone size: once; J gene: TRBJ2-7; D gene: .; CDR3 protein: CASSEGGYEQYF; CDR3 DNA: TGTGCCAGCAGCGAAGGGGGCTACGAGCAGTACTTC
V gene: TRBV27; clone size: .; J gene: TRBJ1-2; D gene: TRBD1; CDR3 protein: CASSPKGQGLSYGYTF; CDR3 DNA: TGTGCCAGCAGTCCTAAAGGACAGGGACTTTCCTATGGCTACACCTTC
V gene: TRBV30; clone size: .; J gene: TRBJ2-3; D gene: .; CDR3 protein: CAWSPQTDTQYF; CDR3 DNA: TGTGCCTGGAGCCCACAGACAGATACGCAGTATTTT
V gene: TRBV10-3; clone size: few; J gene: TRBJ2-3; D gene: TRBD1; CDR3 protein: CAIAPGTGGSDTQYF; CDR3 DNA: TGTGCCATCGCCCCCGGGACAGGGGGATCCGATACGCAGTATTTT
V gene: TRBV5-1; clone size: .; J gene: TRBJ2-5; D gene: .; CDR3 protein: CASSLGPGETQYF; CDR3 DNA: TGCGCCAGCAGCTTGGGTCCGGGAGAGACCCAGTACTTC
V gene: TRBV29-1; clone size: .; J gene: TRBJ2-7; D gene: TRBD1; CDR3 protein: CSVRVTGDGEQYF; CDR3 DNA: TGCAGCGTGAGGGTGACAGGGGATGGGGAGCAGTACTTC
V gene: TRBV5-6; clone size: few; J gene: TRBJ2-7; D gene: .; CDR3 protein: CASSLWVQTLPYEQYF; CDR3 DNA: TGTGCCAGCAGCTTGTGGGTACAGACTCTTCCCTACGAGCAGTACTTC
V gene: TRBV25-1; clone size: .; J gene: TRBJ2-3; D gene: .; CDR3 protein: CASSEAGPGTDTQYF; CDR3 DNA: TGTGCCAGCAGTGAAGCGGGCCCGGGGACAGATACGCAGTATTTT
V gene: TRBV7-2; clone size: .; J gene: TRBJ2-7; D gene: TRBD1; CDR3 protein: CASSLIDRGTYEQYF; CDR3 DNA: TGTGCCAGCAGCTTAATAGACAGGGGGACCTACGAGCAGTACTTC
V gene: TRBV19; clone size: .; J gene: TRBJ2-1; D gene: TRBD2; CDR3 protein: CASSRTSVNNEQFF; CDR3 DNA: TGTGCCAGTAGTCGGACTAGCGTAAACAATGAGCAGTTCTTC
V gene: TRBV11-2; clone size: .; J gene: TRBJ2-5; D gene: TRBD1; CDR3 protein: CASSLGRGRPQYF; CDR3 DNA: TGTGCCAGCAGCTTAGGAAGGGGGCGTCCCCAGTACTTC
V gene: TRBV5-6; clone size: .; J gene: TRBJ2-5; D gene: TRBD2; CDR3 protein: CASSLLLAGETQYF; CDR3 DNA: TGTGCCAGCAGCTTGCTGCTAGCGGGCGAGACCCAGTACTTC
V gene: TRBV5-1; clone size: .; J gene: TRBJ1-6; D gene: .; CDR3 protein: CASSLDSTPGNSPLHF; CDR3 DNA: TGCGCCAGCAGCTTGGATTCCACCCCTGGCAATTCACCCCTCCACTTT
V gene: TRBV30; clone size: .; J gene: TRBJ1-3; D gene: .; CDR3 protein: CAWTLKAAGLSGNTIYF; CDR3 DNA: TGTGCCTGGACCCTCAAGGCCGCCGGTCTTTCTGGAAACACCATATATTTT
V gene: TRBV5-1; clone size: .; J gene: TRBJ1-1; D gene: .; CDR3 protein: CASSLTGSNTEAFF; CDR3 DNA: TGCGCCAGCAGTCTGACGGGATCGAACACTGAAGCTTTCTTT
V gene: TRBV6-6; clone size: .; J gene: TRBJ2-1; D gene: TRBD2; CDR3 protein: CARQWGGRNEQFF; CDR3 DNA: TGTGCCAGACAATGGGGGGGACGCAATGAGCAGTTCTTC
V gene: TRBV5-6; clone size: once; J gene: TRBJ1-3; D gene: .; CDR3 protein: CASSLAGSRGGTNTIYF; CDR3 DNA: TGTGCCAGCAGCTTGGCCGGGTCGAGGGGTGGCACAAACACCATATATTTT
V gene: TRBV5-6; clone size: .; J gene: TRBJ2-5; D gene: .; CDR3 protein: CASSLGPTGAGETQYF; CDR3 DNA: TGTGCCAGCAGCTTGGGCCCCACGGGAGCTGGCGAGACCCAGTACTTC
V gene: TRBV29-1; clone size: .; J gene: TRBJ1-2; D gene: .; CDR3 protein: CSVVRAGTTGYTF; CDR3 DNA: TGCAGCGTTGTGCGGGCAGGGACGACTGGCTACACCTTC
V gene: TRBV11-2; clone size: .; J gene: TRBJ2-2; D gene: TRBD1; CDR3 protein: CASSLLTPGGFPGELFF; CDR3 DNA: TGTGCCAGCAGCCTCTTAACGCCAGGGGGCTTCCCCGGGGAGCTGTTTTTT
V gene: TRBV28; clone size: .; J gene: TRBJ2-5; D gene: .; CDR3 protein: CASSLTGKETQYF; CDR3 DNA: TGTGCCAGCAGTTTGACAGGCAAAGAGACCCAGTACTTC
V gene: TRBV10-1; clone size: .; J gene: TRBJ2-3; D gene: .; CDR3 protein: CASSEGQGADTQYF; CDR3 DNA: TGCGCCAGCAGTGAGGGGCAGGGCGCAGATACGCAGTATTTT
V gene: TRBV18; clone size: .; J gene: TRBJ1-3; D gene: .; CDR3 protein: CASSPPGENTIYF; CDR3 DNA: TGTGCCAGCTCACCACCCGGGGAGAACACCATATATTTT
V gene: TRBV19; clone size: .; J gene: TRBJ1-5; D gene: TRBD1; CDR3 protein: CASSIPTGNKRGGNQPQHF; CDR3 DNA: TGTGCCAGTAGTATTCCGACAGGGAATAAGCGTGGGGGCAATCAGCCCCAGCATTTT
V gene: TRBV27; clone size: once; J gene: TRBJ1-2; D gene: .; CDR3 protein: CASGHGVNYGYTF; CDR3 DNA: TGTGCCAGCGGCCACGGGGTCAACTATGGCTACACCTTC
V gene: TRBV6-6; clone size: few; J gene: TRBJ2-3; D gene: TRBD1; CDR3 protein: CASSYSGTGNEYF; CDR3 DNA: TGTGCCAGCAGTTACTCGGGGACAGGGAATGAATATTTT
V gene: TRBV5-4; clone size: .; J gene: TRBJ2-5; D gene: .; CDR3 protein: CASSLEGTNGETQYF; CDR3 DNA: TGTGCCAGCAGCTTGGAAGGCACGAACGGAGAGACCCAGTACTTC
V gene: TRBV28; clone size: few; J gene: TRBJ1-6; D gene: .; CDR3 protein: CASTAGTANSPLHF; CDR3 DNA: TGTGCCAGCACGGCCGGGACTGCGAATTCACCCCTCCACTTT
V gene: TRBV27; clone size: .; J gene: TRBJ2-3; D gene: .; CDR3 protein: CASSPGGWVVVTDTQYF; CDR3 DNA: TGTGCCAGCAGCCCCGGTGGGTGGGTAGTTGTAACAGATACGCAGTATTTT
V gene: TRBV18; clone size: .; J gene: TRBJ1-3; D gene: .; CDR3 protein: CASSRPDASRGTIYF; CDR3 DNA: TGTGCCAGCTCACGGCCGGACGCTAGCAGGGGCACCATATATTTT
V gene: TRBV27; clone size: .; J gene: TRBJ1-6; D gene: .; CDR3 protein: CASSLDRRSPLHF; CDR3 DNA: TGTGCCAGCAGTTTAGACAGGAGATCACCCCTCCACTTT
V gene: TRBV18; clone size: .; J gene: TRBJ1-6; D gene: .; CDR3 protein: CASSPTGQSNSPLHF; CDR3 DNA: TGTGCCAGCTCACCCACGGGACAAAGTAATTCACCCCTCCACTTT
V gene: TRBV27; clone size: .; J gene: TRBJ1-1; D gene: .; CDR3 protein: CASSTQTVMNTEAFF; CDR3 DNA: TGTGCCAGCAGTACCCAGACAGTTATGAACACTGAAGCTTTCTTT
V gene: TRBV7-9; clone size: .; J gene: TRBJ2-1; D gene: TRBD2; CDR3 protein: CASSPRTSGGNEQFF; CDR3 DNA: TGTGCCAGCAGCCCCCGGACTAGCGGGGGAAATGAGCAGTTCTTC
V gene: TRBV2; clone size: .; J gene: TRBJ2-7; D gene: TRBD1; CDR3 protein: CASRLFRDRGLYEQYF; CDR3 DNA: TGTGCCAGCAGACTCTTCCGGGACAGGGGGCTCTACGAGCAGTACTTC
V gene: TRBV30; clone size: .; J gene: TRBJ1-2; D gene: .; CDR3 protein: CAWSKGGREGYTF; CDR3 DNA: TGTGCCTGGAGCAAGGGGGGGCGCGAGGGCTACACCTTC
V gene: TRBV6-6; clone size: .; J gene: TRBJ1-6; D gene: .; CDR3 protein: CASMRSSYNSPLHF; CDR3 DNA: TGTGCCAGCATGAGGAGCTCCTATAATTCACCCCTCCACTTT
V gene: TRBV18; clone size: .; J gene: TRBJ2-5; D gene: .; CDR3 protein: CASSPLGRETQYF; CDR3 DNA: TGTGCCAGCTCACCATTAGGGAGGGAGACCCAGTACTTC
V gene: TRBV28; clone size: once; J gene: TRBJ1-1; D gene: .; CDR3 protein: CASSLTGNTEAFF; CDR3 DNA: TGTGCCAGCAGTTTAACAGGGAACACTGAAGCTTTCTTT
V gene: TRBV28; clone size: once; J gene: TRBJ1-1; D gene: .; CDR3 protein: CASSLPRDTEAFF; CDR3 DNA: TGTGCCAGCAGTTTACCGCGCGATACTGAAGCTTTCTTT
V gene: TRBV5-4; clone size: .; J gene: TRBJ2-7; D gene: TRBD1; CDR3 protein: CASSLAQTGGDEQYF; CDR3 DNA: TGTGCCAGCAGCTTGGCGCAGACAGGGGGGGACGAGCAGTACTTC
V gene: TRBV19; clone size: .; J gene: TRBJ1-3; D gene: TRBD1; CDR3 protein: CASSSGQGTSGNTIYF; CDR3 DNA: TGTGCCAGTAGTTCCGGACAGGGGACGTCTGGAAACACCATATATTTT
V gene: TRBV7-4; clone size: .; J gene: TRBJ1-4; D gene: TRBD1; CDR3 protein: CASNHRELNRGRTDEKLFF; CDR3 DNA: TGTGCCAGCAACCACCGGGAATTAAATAGGGGGCGGACGGATGAAAAACTGTTTTTT
V gene: TRBV19; clone size: .; J gene: TRBJ1-2; D gene: TRBD1; CDR3 protein: CAASKRGTENYGYTF; CDR3 DNA: TGTGCCGCCTCTAAACGAGGGACAGAAAACTATGGCTACACCTTC
V gene: TRBV11-3; clone size: .; J gene: TRBJ1-3; D gene: TRBD1; CDR3 protein: CASSAKQGSDSGNTIYF; CDR3 DNA: TGTGCCAGCAGCGCCAAACAGGGGTCCGACTCTGGAAACACCATATATTTT
V gene: TRBV11-2; clone size: .; J gene: TRBJ2-1; D gene: TRBD2; CDR3 protein: CASSLAGGYNEQFF; CDR3 DNA: TGTGCCAGCAGCTTAGCGGGAGGGTACAATGAGCAGTTCTTC